The 18 T cell receptor beta chains presented below share a single source sample, sequenced in a study of breast tumors, draining lymph nodes, adjacent tissues. One entry per CDR3 protein, called by TCRdb with MiXCR from the multiplex PCR reads. The sample lists about 35,000 distinct CDR3 sequences, around 35% seen once, with around 9.9% in the top ten. The sequencing sample was made of breast tumor tissue. The source of these receptors is a female donor with breast cancer. Some clones in this sample may be carry-over from other donors' samples.

Many counts were recorded for this clonotype. V is TRBV9 and J is TRBJ2-7; D not certain. Trimming left V 0 bases short and J 7 bases short, with 17 bases between. CDR1 is SGDLS and CDR2 is YYNGEE in the germline V gene. There are 15 residues in the CDR3. In nucleotides, the CDR3 is TGTGCCAGCAGCGTAGACACAACCAGTTACGTGGAGCAGTACTTC. This sequence encodes CASSVDTTSYVEQYF. Together with reference TRBV9 and TRBJ2-7, the CDR3 gives the full variable domain: DSGVTQTPKHLITATGQRVTLRCSPRSGDLSVYWYQQSLDQGLQFLIQYYNGEERAKGNILERFSAQQFPDLHSELNLSSLELGDSALYFCASSVDTTSYVEQYFGPGTRLTVT.

This clonotype was recorded a few times. The gene calls are TRBV6-5 and TRBJ2-2; TRBD2 matches at 8 bases. Germline V gene lookup returns CDR1 MNHEY and CDR2 SVGAGI. This CDR3 has 15 residues. The V and J ends lost 6 bases and 4 bases, in that order; junction bases with no gene match: 7. CDR3 protein: CASSRKTSGTGELFF. CDR3 bases: TGTGCCAGCAGCAGAAAAACTAGCGGCACCGGGGAGCTGTTTTTT.

There are many counts of this clonotype. This chain uses TRBV24-1 with TRBJ2-7, with TRBD2 matching over 12 bases. V gave up 3 bases and J gave up 5 bases; unmatched junction bases: 4. There are 15 residues in the CDR3. Germline assignment: CDR1 KGHDR and CDR2 SFDVKD. The CDR3 DNA sequence: TGTGCCACCAGTGATCGGACTAGCGGGAAAGACGAGCAGTACTTC. This gives the protein CATSDRTSGKDEQYF.

J is TRBJ1-1 and V is TRBV6-1, with TRBD1 matching 9 bases. CDR3 length equals 14 residues. Germline assignment: CDR1 MNHNS and CDR2 SASEGT. V was pared by 3 bases and J by 4 bases, with 3 bases of the junction left unmatched. CDR3 nucleotides: TGTGCCAGCAGTGATACAGGGGGCTTCACTGAAGCTTTCTTT. Amino acids: CASSDTGGFTEAFF.

As to this clonotype: A much more abundant neighbour one base away suggests this may be a read error. The V gene is TRBV6-6, the J gene TRBJ2-2, with 8 nucleotides matching TRBD2. The CDR3 has 15 amino acids. Germline V gene data show CDR1 as MNHNY and CDR2 as SVGAGI (reference sequence). J lost 7 bases, V lost 6 bases, and 10 bases had no gene match. The DNA of the CDR3 is TGTGCCAGCAGGGCCTTCTCGCGGGAGGTCGGGGAGCTGTTTTTT. Protein product: CASRAFSREVGELFF.

Many counts were recorded for this clonotype. The V and J genes are TRBV19 and TRBJ2-1; 9 nucleotides line up with TRBD1. From germline, CDR1 is LNHDA and CDR2 SQIVND (reference sequence). This CDR3 region has 16 residues. The V and J ends lost 4 bases and 5 bases, in that order; junction bases with no gene match: 9. The CDR3, as DNA: TGTGCCAGTAGTAAAAACGACAGGGGGATAAACAATGAGCAGTTCTTC. Encoded protein: CASSKNDRGINNEQFF.

This clonotype has only a few counts. The rearrangement joins TRBV6-2 or TRBV6-3 to TRBJ2-3; TRBD2 agrees at 12 bases. The CDR3 is 17 residues long. Germline lookup yields CDR1 MNHEY and CDR2 SVGEGT. With V trimmed by 2 bases and J by 5 bases, 8 bases remained unmatched. The CDR3 is CASSYRGLAGRVDTQYF. The CDR3 DNA is TGTGCCAGCAGTTACCGCGGACTAGCGGGACGTGTAGATACGCAGTATTTT.

This clonotype was detected ten times or more. This chain links TRBV12-3 or TRBV12-4 with TRBJ2-1; TRBD1 matches at 8 bases. The CDR3 is 11 amino acids. The junction had 1 base not matched to a gene; V was cut back by 6 bases and J by 9 bases. CDR3 nucleotide sequence: TGTGCCAGCAGGACAGGGGCTGAGCAGTTCTTC. Translated, it gives CASRTGAEQFF.

The chain recombines TRBV9 with TRBJ1-2; D not resolved. The CDR3 sequence is 15 residues long. The V and J ends lost 0 bases and 4 bases respectively, with 13 bases between them. Per germline, CDR1 SGDLS and CDR2 YYNGEE. The CDR3 spells CASSVALNSIYGYTF. The CDR3 region has the DNA TGTGCCAGCAGCGTAGCTTTGAACAGCATCTATGGCTACACCTTC.

In this sample, this clonotype turned up many times. The chain couples TRBV7-9 to TRBJ1-6, with 10 bases lining up with TRBD1. The CDR3 loop spans 18 amino acids. V was pared by 4 bases and J by 4 bases, with 10 bases of the junction left unmatched. Germline V CDR1 and CDR2: SEHNR, FQNEAQ (reference sequence). The CDR3: CASSSGQGGRDYNSPLHF. The CDR3 DNA reads TGTGCCAGCAGCTCCGGACAGGGGGGACGGGATTATAATTCACCCCTCCACTTT. Full variable domain (outside the CDR3, taken from reference TRBV7-9 and TRBJ1-6): DTGVSQNPRHKITKRGQNVTFRCDPISEHNRLYWYRQTLGQGPEFLTYFQNEAQLEKSRLLSDRFSAERPKGSFSTLEIQRTEQGDSAMYLCASSSGQGGRDYNSPLHFGNGTRLTVT.

This clonotype was detected only a few times. The chain has TRBV6-1 and TRBJ2-1; D unclear. The CDR3 loop spans 14 amino acids. CDR1 and CDR2 (germline): MNHNS, SASEGT. Trimming removed 7 bases from V and 10 bases from J, with 20 bases in between. The CDR3 bases are TGTGCCAGCATCCACCCTTGGGTTTCTAAGGAGCAGTTCTTC. Its translation: CASIHPWVSKEQFF.

This clonotype was counted a single time. A read error is possible here, since a much larger clone lies one base away. The conserved final phenylalanine or tryptophan is absent from the CDR3, which likely points to a read error. The genes are TRBV5-4 and TRBJ2-7; 9 positions match TRBD2. Unmatched junction bases numbered 6, after V lost 3 bases and J lost 5 bases. The length of the CDR3 is 14 residues. Germline-derived CDR1 and CDR2 are SGHNT and YYREEE (reference sequence). In DNA, the CDR3 is TGTGCCAGCAGCTCCGGGACTAGCAGGAACGAGCAGTACCTC. It translates to CASSSGTSRNEQYL.

The J gene is TRBJ2-1, the V gene TRBV5-4, with 9 nucleotides matching TRBD2. After removal of 4 bases from V and 1 base from J, the junction contained 3 bases not matched to a gene. Per the germline V gene, CDR1 is SGHNT and CDR2 is YYREEE (reference sequence). The CDR3 spans 15 residues. CDR3 nucleotides: TGTGCCAGCAGCCCGACTAGCGGTTCCTACAATGAGCAGTTCTTC. Its translation: CASSPTSGSYNEQFF.

Concerning this clonotype: A junction boundary mismatches the germline segment, possibly from a read error. V and J are TRBV7-8 and TRBJ2-1; D is unclear. Germline CDR1 SGHVS, CDR2 FQNEAQ. This CDR3 is 13 amino acids long. CDR3 amino acids: CASSLSLNDEQFF. CDR3 DNA sequence: TGTGCCAGCAGCTTATCGCTGAACGATGAACAGTTCTTC. Variable domain in full (rest from reference TRBV7-8 and TRBJ2-1): GAGVSQSPRYKVAKRGQDVALRCDPISGHVSLFWYQQALGQGPEFLTYFQNEAQLDKSGLPSDRFFAERPEGSVSTLKIQRTQQEDSAVYLCASSLSLNDEQFFGPGTRLTVL.

The V call is TRBV20-1, the J call TRBJ2-1, with D possibly TRBD1 on 6 matching bases. The CDR3 sequence is 12 residues long. CDR1 is DFQATT, CDR2 SNEGSKA, per germline (reference sequence). Trimming removed 4 bases at V and 7 bases at J, with 11 bases between. CDR3 sequence (DNA): TGCAGTGCTATATCAGGGGTGAATGAGCAGTTCTTC. The encoded protein is CSAISGVNEQFF.

This clonotype was counted only a few times. This chain joins TRBV6-1 and TRBJ2-1, with TRBD2 matching 12 bases. The junction had 3 bases not matched to a gene; V was cut back by 1 base and J by 8 bases. Germline assignment: CDR1 MNHNS and CDR2 SASEGT. The CDR3 length is 15 residues. The CDR3 region is CASSEGLAGVYEQFF. Here the CDR3 DNA reads TGTGCCAGCAGTGAAGGACTAGCGGGAGTGTATGAGCAGTTCTTC.

The table lists this clonotype with a few counts. The J gene is TRBJ2-1, the V gene TRBV7-2; D call uncertain. Trimming removed 2 bases at V and 1 base at J, with 12 bases between. The CDR3 runs 16 residues. Germline V gene lookup returns CDR1 SGHTA and CDR2 FQGNSA. The chain's CDR3 is CASSLRAGSSYNEQFF. CDR3 nucleotides: TGTGCCAGCAGCTTACGGGCAGGCTCTTCCTACAATGAGCAGTTCTTC.

The table lists this clonotype with many counts. The rearrangement uses TRBV6-6 and TRBJ2-3; D gene uncertain. CDR3 length equals 13 residues. With 2 bases removed from V and 0 bases from J, the gap between germline ends came to 3 bases. Looked up from germline, CDR1 is MNHNY and CDR2 is SVGAGI (reference sequence). CDR3 sequence: CASSYGSTDTQYF. CDR3 sequence (DNA): TGTGCCAGCAGTTACGGCAGCACAGATACGCAGTATTTT.